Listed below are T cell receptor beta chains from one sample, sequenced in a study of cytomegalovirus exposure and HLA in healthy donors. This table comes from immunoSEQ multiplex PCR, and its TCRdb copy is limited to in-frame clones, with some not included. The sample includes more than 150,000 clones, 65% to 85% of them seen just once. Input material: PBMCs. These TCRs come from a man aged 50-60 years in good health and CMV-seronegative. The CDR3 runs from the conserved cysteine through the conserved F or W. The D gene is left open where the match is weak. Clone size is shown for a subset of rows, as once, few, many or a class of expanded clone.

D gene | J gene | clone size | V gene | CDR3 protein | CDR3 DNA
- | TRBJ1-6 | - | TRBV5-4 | CASSLAGGLGSPLHF | TGTGCCAGCAGCTTGGCGGGGGGGCTGGGATCACCCCTCCACTTT
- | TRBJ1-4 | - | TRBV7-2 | CASSLVEASDEKLFF | TGTGCCAGCAGCTTAGTAGAGGCTTCGGATGAAAAACTGTTTTTT
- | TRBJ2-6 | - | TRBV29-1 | CSVEVNSANVLTF | TGCAGCGTTGAAGTCAATAGTGCCAACGTCCTGACTTTC
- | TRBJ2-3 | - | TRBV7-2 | CASSLRGGASTDTQYF | TGTGCCAGCAGCTTAAGAGGGGGGGCTAGCACAGATACGCAGTATTTT
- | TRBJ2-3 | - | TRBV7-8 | CASSSLDITPDTQYF | TGTGCCAGCAGCTCACTGGACATCACCCCAGATACGCAGTATTTT
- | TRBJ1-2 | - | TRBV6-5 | CASSPGWGYTF | TGTGCCAGCTCCCCGGGGTGGGGCTACACCTTC
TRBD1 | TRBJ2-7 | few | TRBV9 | CASSSQGVGYEQYF | TGTGCCAGCAGCTCTCAGGGGGTCGGCTACGAGCAGTACTTC
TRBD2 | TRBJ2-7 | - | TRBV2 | CASLGDPAGVNYEQYF | TGTGCCAGCCTAGGGGATCCAGCGGGGGTAAACTACGAGCAGTACTTC
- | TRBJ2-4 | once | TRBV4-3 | CASSQSGASAKNIQYF | TGCGCCAGCAGCCAATCAGGGGCCTCAGCCAAAAACATTCAGTACTTC
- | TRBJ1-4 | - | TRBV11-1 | CASSLVAGNEKLFF | TGTGCCAGCAGCTTAGTGGCAGGAAATGAAAAACTGTTTTTT
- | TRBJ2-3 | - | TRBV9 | CASSVRPAELTDTQYF | TGTGCCAGCAGCGTTCGCCCAGCGGAGCTCACAGATACGCAGTATTTT
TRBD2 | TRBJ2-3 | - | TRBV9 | CASSPQRKRGPTDTQYF | TGTGCCAGCAGCCCCCAGAGAAAGCGGGGGCCGACAGATACGCAGTATTTT
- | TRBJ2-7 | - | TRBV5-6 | CASSAGAVRASGQYF | TGTGCCAGCAGCGCTGGAGCGGTCCGAGCCTCTGGGCAGTACTTC
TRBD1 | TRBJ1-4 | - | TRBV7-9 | CSSSTGLTGVNEKLFF | TGTTCCAGCAGCACTGGCTTAACAGGGGTGAATGAAAAACTGTTTTTT
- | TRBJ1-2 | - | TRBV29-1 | CTSSEGYTF | TGCACCAGCTCGGAGGGCTACACCTTC
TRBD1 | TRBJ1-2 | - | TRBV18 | CASSPGQNNYGYTF | TGTGCCAGCTCACCGGGACAGAATAACTATGGCTACACCTTC
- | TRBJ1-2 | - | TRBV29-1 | CSVEPPRGDGYTF | TGCAGCGTTGAACCCCCACGAGGCGATGGCTACACCTTC
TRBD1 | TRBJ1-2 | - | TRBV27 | CASSSSGHRGSYTF | TGTGCCAGCAGTTCTTCCGGCCACAGGGGTAGCTACACCTTC
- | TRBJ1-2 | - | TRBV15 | CATGNWGVENYGYTF | TGTGCCACCGGAAACTGGGGGGTGGAAAACTATGGCTACACCTTC
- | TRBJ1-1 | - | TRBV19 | CASTIGGTEAFF | TGTGCCAGTACAATCGGAGGGACTGAAGCTTTCTTT
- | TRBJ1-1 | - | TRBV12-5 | CASGLSPGHTNTEAFF | TGTGCTAGTGGTTTGTCGCCCGGACATACGAACACTGAAGCTTTCTTT
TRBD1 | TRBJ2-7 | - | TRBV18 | CASSPAQGVPYEQYF | TGTGCCAGCTCACCAGCACAGGGGGTTCCCTACGAGCAGTACTTC
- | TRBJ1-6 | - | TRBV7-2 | CASSFGPILQRRDSPLHF | TGTGCCAGCAGCTTCGGCCCGATCCTACAACGGCGGGATTCACCCCTCCACTTT
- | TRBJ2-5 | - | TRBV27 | CASSFGGGETQYF | TGTGCCAGCAGTTTCGGTGGAGGAGAGACCCAGTACTTC
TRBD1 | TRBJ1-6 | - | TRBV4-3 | CASSQVGTGYNSPLHF | TGCGCCAGCAGCCAAGTTGGGACAGGGTATAATTCACCCCTCCACTTT
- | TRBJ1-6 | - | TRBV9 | CASSVGTQPDNSPLHF | TGTGCCAGCAGCGTTGGGACACAGCCCGATAATTCACCCCTCCACTTT
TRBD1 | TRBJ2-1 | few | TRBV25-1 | CASSDPPGQGSNEQFF | TGTGCCAGCAGTGATCCGCCCGGACAGGGAAGCAATGAGCAGTTCTTC
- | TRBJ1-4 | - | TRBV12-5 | CASGPQGGEKLFF | TGTGCTAGTGGTCCGCAGGGCGGTGAAAAACTGTTTTTT
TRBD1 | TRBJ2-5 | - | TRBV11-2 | CASSPGQGARGETQYF | TGTGCCAGCAGTCCCGGACAGGGGGCGCGAGGGGAGACCCAGTACTTC
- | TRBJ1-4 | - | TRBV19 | CASSSEEGRPNEKLFF | TGTGCCAGTAGTTCCGAAGAGGGCAGACCTAATGAAAAACTGTTTTTT
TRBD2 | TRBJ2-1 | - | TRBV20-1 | CSAPSGNEQFF | TGCAGTGCCCCTAGCGGAAATGAGCAGTTCTTC
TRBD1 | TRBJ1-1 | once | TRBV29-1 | CSVTGYETEAFF | TGCAGCGTGACAGGGTACGAAACTGAAGCTTTCTTT
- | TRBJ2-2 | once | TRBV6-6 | CASSSTGELFF | TGTGCCAGCAGTTCTACCGGGGAGCTGTTTTTT
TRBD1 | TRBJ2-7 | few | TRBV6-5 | CASSYSDRGPYEQYF | TGTGCCAGCAGTTACTCGGACAGGGGGCCCTACGAGCAGTACTTC
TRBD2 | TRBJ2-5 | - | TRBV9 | CASSPPSLAGRETQYF | TGTGCCAGCAGCCCGCCTTCGCTAGCGGGGAGGGAGACCCAGTACTTC
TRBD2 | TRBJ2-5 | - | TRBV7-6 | CASSLERGRGETQYF | TGTGCCAGCAGTTTGGAGCGGGGGCGCGGGGAGACCCAGTACTTC
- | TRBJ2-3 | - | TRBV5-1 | CASSFRADTQYF | TGCGCCAGCAGCTTCCGGGCAGATACGCAGTATTTT
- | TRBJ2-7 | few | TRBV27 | CASSLIGGYEQYF | TGTGCCAGCAGTTTGATAGGGGGCTACGAGCAGTACTTC
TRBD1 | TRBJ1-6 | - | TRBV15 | CATSRVYLLTGGNSPLHF | TGTGCCACCAGCAGAGTGTATTTATTGACAGGGGGAAATTCACCCCTCCACTTT
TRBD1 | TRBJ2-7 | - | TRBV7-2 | CASSPRTGGRYEQYF | TGTGCCAGCAGCCCGCGGACAGGGGGCAGATACGAGCAGTACTTC
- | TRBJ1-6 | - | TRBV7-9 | CSSSLRQDSASSPLHF | TGTTCCAGCAGCTTAAGACAGGATTCTGCCAGTTCACCCCTCCACTTT
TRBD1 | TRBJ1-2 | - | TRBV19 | CASSIRTGGSAYGYTF | TGTGCCAGCTCCATCCGGACAGGGGGCTCCGCCTATGGCTACACCTTC
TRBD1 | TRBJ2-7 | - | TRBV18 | CASSQGQGNSGYYEQYF | TGTGCCAGCTCACAGGGACAGGGAAACTCGGGGTATTACGAGCAGTACTTC
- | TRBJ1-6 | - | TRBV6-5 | CASRTQGTNSPLHF | TGTGCCAGCAGAACCCAGGGAACTAATTCACCCCTCCACTTT
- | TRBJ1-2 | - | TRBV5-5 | CASSLGWTDYGYTF | TGTGCCAGCAGCTTGGGATGGACAGACTATGGCTACACCTTC
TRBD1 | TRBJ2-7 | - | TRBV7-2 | CASSPYRGLYEQYF | TGTGCCAGCAGCCCTTACAGGGGGCTTTACGAGCAGTACTTC
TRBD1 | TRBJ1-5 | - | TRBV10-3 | CAIGQDRNQPQHF | TGTGCCATCGGACAGGATCGCAATCAGCCCCAGCATTTT
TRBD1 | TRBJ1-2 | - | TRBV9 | CASSPMPGQGVYGYTF | TGTGCCAGCAGCCCGATGCCGGGACAGGGAGTGTATGGCTACACCTTC
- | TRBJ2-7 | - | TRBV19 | CASSIRRNYEQYF | TGTGCCAGTAGTATAAGGCGGAATTACGAGCAGTACTTC
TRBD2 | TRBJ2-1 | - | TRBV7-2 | CASSLQAGGSSYNEQFF | TGTGCCAGCAGCTTACAGGCGGGGGGGAGCTCCTACAATGAGCAGTTCTTC
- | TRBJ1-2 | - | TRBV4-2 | CASSQPTDYGYTF | TGTGCCAGCAGCCAACCGACAGACTATGGCTACACCTTC
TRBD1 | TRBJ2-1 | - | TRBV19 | CASSISRTGWVGEQFF | TGTGCCAGTAGTATAAGTAGGACAGGGTGGGTAGGTGAGCAGTTCTTC
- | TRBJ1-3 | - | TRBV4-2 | CASSQGAGGNTIYF | TGTGCCAGCAGCCAAGGGGCCGGAGGAAACACCATATATTTT
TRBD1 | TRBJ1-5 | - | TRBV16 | CASSLRDRGENQPQHF | TGTGCCAGCAGCCTCCGGGACAGGGGGGAAAATCAGCCCCAGCATTTT
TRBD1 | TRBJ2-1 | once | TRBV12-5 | CASGLGGQGSNEQFF | TGTGCTAGTGGTTTGGGAGGACAGGGCAGTAATGAGCAGTTCTTC
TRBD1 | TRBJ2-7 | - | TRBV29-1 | CSVGPDRGQQYF | TGCAGCGTCGGGCCAGACAGGGGGCAGCAGTACTTC
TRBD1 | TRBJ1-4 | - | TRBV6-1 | CASSEWGQGAGGEKLFF | TGTGCCAGCAGTGAATGGGGACAGGGGGCAGGGGGTGAAAAACTGTTTTTT